This T cell receptor beta chain was recovered during a study of T cell responses to AZD1222 COVID-19 vaccine. Study-wide findings and caveats: No repertoire was sampled before or during the peak T cell response, only after it. AZD1222 recipients seropositive at baseline numbered only six.

This CDR3 region has 14 residues. V was clipped by 2 bases and J by 2 bases, with 10 bases between them. Germline CDR1 MNHEY, CDR2 SMNVEV (reference sequence). Points on this clone: Its antigen remains unidentified.

The data were produced by immunoSEQ multiplex PCR, yet TCRdb's version contains in-frame clones alone and is incomplete. Here the sample spans about 110,000 clones, roughly 88% being singletons. The receptor was isolated from an adult in good health. The chain combines TRBV27 with TRBJ2-7; D tentatively reads TRBD1 or TRBD2 (6 bases each). Source: peripheral blood, taken on day 0 of AZD1222 vaccination. CDR3 sequence reads: CASSLGGGAYEQYF. The DNA for the CDR3 is TGTGCCAGCAGTTTAGGAGGGGGAGCCTACGAGCAGTACTTC.